The 21 T cell receptor beta chains presented below share a single source sample, sequenced in a study. MiXCR, run by TCRdb on the 5' RACE reads, gives a single entry per CDR3 protein. The table records approximately 31,000 distinct CDR3 sequences, approximately 24% of them present only once. The specimen was naive CD4+ T cells sorted from a lymph node. Subset of the sample: naive CD4+ T cells, CD4+CD45RA+CD25-. The receptor set was obtained from a female donor with breast cancer.

The CDR3 DNA reads as TGTGCCAGCAGCGTTGGTGCGAGCGGGGTCTACGAGCAGTACTTC. Protein product: CASSVGASGVYEQYF. The chain carries TRBV9 and TRBJ2-7, with TRBD2 matching 7 bases. This CDR3 has 15 amino acids. Per the germline V gene, CDR1 is SGDLS and CDR2 is YYNGEE. With V trimmed by 2 bases and J by 3 bases, 8 bases remained unmatched.

V is TRBV9 and J is TRBJ2-2; D is ambiguous. The V gene lost 0 bases and the J gene lost 7 bases, with 16 bases spanning the gap. Germline V gene sequence: CDR1 SGDLS, CDR2 YYNGEE. The CDR3 sequence is 16 residues long. The CDR3 DNA sequence: TGTGCCAGCAGCGTAGAGGGTCACGGCGTTAGCGGGGAGCTGTTTTTT. Translation gives CASSVEGHGVSGELFF.

This clonotype was seen a few times. This chain joins TRBV15 and TRBJ2-3; D is possibly TRBD2 (6 bases). There are 14 residues in the CDR3. The germline gives CDR1 LNHNV, CDR2 YYDKDF (reference sequence). V was pared by 3 bases and J by 2 bases, with 9 bases between. This chain's CDR3 is CATSRTRVTDTQYF. The DNA for the CDR3 is TGTGCCACCAGCAGGACTAGGGTCACAGATACGCAGTATTTT.

The chain recombines TRBV5-5 with TRBJ2-3, with D hard to call. Germline V lookup: CDR1 SGHKS, CDR2 YYEKEE (reference sequence). The CDR3 is 16 residues long. The V and J ends lost 5 bases and 0 bases respectively, with 16 bases between them. The CDR3 region has the DNA TGTGCCAGCAGTTTTTTCGGACGTGCTAGCACAGATACGCAGTATTTT. The encoded protein is CASSFFGRASTDTQYF.

This sequence joins TRBV10-3 and TRBJ2-3; a weak D match, TRBD2 (6 bases). Germline V gene data show CDR1 as ENHRY and CDR2 as SYGVKD. This CDR3 is 15 amino acids long. V lost 0 bases, J lost 1 base, and 8 bases lay in between. The CDR3 here is CAISESTGGTDTQYF. CDR3 DNA: TGTGCCATCAGTGAGTCAACGGGGGGCACAGATACGCAGTATTTT.

This clonotype was seen more than once but under ten times. This chain connects TRBV4-3 to TRBJ2-3, with 8 positions matching TRBD1. J was trimmed by 5 bases and V by 1 base; bases with no gene match: 5. CDR1 and CDR2 from the germline V gene are LGHNA and YSLEER. This CDR3 has 15 amino acids. The CDR3 loop reads CASSQGTGSIDTQYF. The CDR3 DNA is TGCGCCAGCAGCCAAGGGACAGGGAGTATAGATACGCAGTATTTT.

This clonotype showed up just a few times. The chain is built from TRBV5-1 and TRBJ2-7; D not resolved. V lost 1 base to trimming and J lost 4 bases, with 12 bases between them. The germline gives CDR1 SGHRS, CDR2 YFSETQ. The CDR3 is 14 amino acids. The CDR3 here is CASSLSVSKYEQYF. CDR3 DNA sequence: TGCGCCAGCAGCTTGTCGGTTTCGAAGTACGAGCAGTACTTC.

This clonotype was counted a few times. The chain employs TRBV6-1 and TRBJ1-1; tentative D call: TRBD1 (6 bases). V was pared by 6 bases and J by 4 bases, with 12 bases between. The CDR3 extends over 13 amino acids. Germline CDR1 reads MNHNS; CDR2 reads SASEGT. CDR3 sequence (DNA): TGTGCCAGCAGGCGGACAGTCCTCACTGAAGCTTTCTTT. Amino acids: CASRRTVLTEAFF.

The CDR3 is CASSLASILASGELFF. The DNA for the CDR3 is TGCGCCAGCAGCTTGGCGTCTATCTTAGCTTCCGGGGAGCTGTTTTTT. The rearrangement links TRBV5-1 to TRBJ2-2; no clear D. This CDR3 is built from 16 residues. Germline CDR1 is SGHRS and CDR2 is YFSETQ. The V end was cut by 0 bases, the J end by 6 bases, with 15 bases between.

The table lists this clonotype with many counts. The V call is TRBV4-2, the J call TRBJ2-7; 7 positions match TRBD1. CDR1 is LGHNA, CDR2 YNFKEQ, per germline. With V trimmed by 6 bases and J by 5 bases, 13 bases remained unmatched. The CDR3 is made up of 15 amino acids. CDR3 sequence reads: CASSRRGGPVDEQYF. Here the CDR3 DNA reads TGTGCCAGCAGTAGGAGAGGGGGCCCCGTCGACGAGCAGTACTTC.

This clonotype was seen only a few times. The chain is built from TRBV12-3 or TRBV12-4 and TRBJ1-5, with D uncertain. This CDR3 is 17 amino acids long. Trimming pared 7 bases from V and 1 base from J, leaving 20 bases between. CDR3 DNA: TGTGCCAGCACCCGAAGGGCCGGCCGTGGGAGCAATCAGCCCCAGCATTTT. Its protein product is CASTRRAGRGSNQPQHF.

V usage is TRBV3-1 and J usage is TRBJ1-1; D not certain. The CDR3 has 19 residues. With 0 bases removed from V and 3 bases from J, the gap between germline ends came to 23 bases. Germline V gene sequence: CDR1 LGHDT, CDR2 YNNKEL (reference sequence). CDR3 bases: TGTGCCAGCAGCCAAGATTTGCCGTGGGTCAGTGGTGGAGACACTGAAGCTTTCTTT. It is translated as CASSQDLPWVSGGDTEAFF.

This clonotype is medium-sized by share. The chain employs TRBV29-1 and TRBJ2-1; 9 bases are shared with TRBD2. Germline-derived CDR1 and CDR2 are SQVTM and ANQGSEA. This CDR3 comprises 15 residues. After removal of 2 bases from V and 1 base from J, the junction contained 3 bases not matched to a gene. CDR3 sequence (DNA): TGCAGCGTTGAATTAGCGGGAGAGTCCTACAATGAGCAGTTCTTC. This encodes CSVELAGESYNEQFF.

The table lists this clonotype with a few counts. The chain is built from TRBV15 and TRBJ2-6, with D possibly called TRBD1 or TRBD2 (5 bases each). The CDR3 has 17 amino acids. Germline V gene lookup returns CDR1 LNHNV and CDR2 YYDKDF (reference sequence). V lost 5 bases, J lost 2 bases, and 16 bases lay in between. In nucleotides, the CDR3 is TGTGCCACCAGCCCACGAGGGACCGCTGCTGGGGCCAACGTCCTGACTTTC. Residues: CATSPRGTAAGANVLTF.

The chain is built from TRBV15 and TRBJ2-7; 7 bases match TRBD1. V was clipped by 0 bases and J by 2 bases; unmatched bases: 1. Germline V gene lookup returns CDR1 LNHNV and CDR2 YYDKDF (reference sequence). CDR3 length: 14 amino acids. CDR3 sequence reads: CATSRDRGTYEQYF. In DNA, the CDR3 is TGTGCCACCAGCAGAGACAGGGGGACCTACGAGCAGTACTTC.

Note on this clonotype: The germline gene is not matched at one end of the junction; a read error may be the cause. The genes are TRBV27 and TRBJ1-2, with D perhaps TRBD1 (6 bases). Germline V gives CDR1 MNHEY, CDR2 SMNVEV (reference sequence). The CDR3 runs to 15 residues. Written as DNA, the CDR3 is TGTGCCATCAGTCCAACAGGGTTAGCTAACTATGGCTACACCTTC. This codes for CAISPTGLANYGYTF.

V and J are TRBV28 and TRBJ2-1; unclear D gene. The CDR3 sequence is 15 residues long. The V gene lost 2 bases and the J gene lost 5 bases, with 13 bases spanning the gap. Germline V gene data show CDR1 as MDHEN and CDR2 as SYDVKM. In DNA form, the CDR3 reads TGTGCCAGCAGTTTAGGGCAGGTACTGAACAATGAGCAGTTCTTC. It encodes CASSLGQVLNNEQFF.

Relative to its sample, this clonotype is medium-sized. The rearrangement uses TRBV10-2 and TRBJ2-2; 9 bases align to TRBD1. With 8 bases clipped from V and 6 bases from J, the junction kept 7 bases outside the gene matches. Germline loops: CDR1 WSHSY, CDR2 SAAADI. This CDR3 spans 14 amino acids. CDR3 in amino acids: CASSRTGAAGELFF. DNA of the CDR3: TGCGCCAGCTCTCGGACAGGGGCGGCCGGGGAGCTGTTTTTT.

The genes are TRBV7-2 and TRBJ2-7; D ambiguous. This CDR3 region has 14 residues. The germline V gene has CDR1 SGHTA and CDR2 FQGNSA. V was shortened by 3 bases and J by 2 bases, with 11 bases between the two germline ends. Here the CDR3 DNA reads TGTGCCAGCAGCTTTGAAGGCGGCACCTACGAGCAGTACTTC. Its protein product is CASSFEGGTYEQYF.

The table lists this clonotype with many counts. The V call is TRBV9, the J call TRBJ1-6; D is undetermined. Between the trimmed V and J ends, which lost 7 bases and 0 bases, there was a span of 8 bases. This CDR3 is 14 amino acids long. Looked up from germline, CDR1 is SGDLS and CDR2 is YYNGEE. CDR3 sequence (DNA): TGTGCCAGCGGACGGAGCTCCTATAATTCACCCCTCCACTTT. Its translation: CASGRSSYNSPLHF.

Points on this clonotype: The CDR3 does not end in the conserved phenylalanine or tryptophan, so this is likely a read error. This chain links TRBV4-3 with TRBJ1-5; tentative D call: TRBD1 (6 bases). V lost 0 bases and J lost 6, with 12 bases in between. The CDR3 covers 15 residues. Germline-derived CDR1 and CDR2 are LGHNA and YSLEER. The CDR3 region has the DNA TGCGCCAGCAGCCAAGAGGGGGGGCAAGGTCAGCCCCAGCATTAT. Amino acid sequence: CASSQEGGQGQPQHY.